Each of the 9 T cell receptor beta chains below was sequenced from the same sample in a study of control samples from healthy donors and cancer patients. Method: immunoSEQ multiplex PCR; TCRdb's copy keeps in-frame clones and lacks some. The repertoire includes fewer than 120,000 clones, approximately 87% of them detected once, and roughly 3.5% sits in the top ten. Sample: PBMCs. The receptors shown here come from a woman between 55 and 75 years old with lung cancer.

The J gene is TRBJ1-3, the V gene TRBV27; D is undetermined. The ends were cut back, 5 bases at V and 0 bases at J, with 8 bases in the middle. The CDR3 loop spans 14 amino acids. Germline CDR1 and CDR2: MNHEY and SMNVEV (reference sequence). The CDR3 DNA is TGTGCCAGCAGTCTAGGGATCTCTGGAAACACCATATATTTT. Its protein product is CASSLGISGNTIYF.

This clone was observed a single time. The chain carries TRBV3-1 (or the pseudogene TRBV3-2) and TRBJ2-5; D is possibly TRBD1 (8 bases). The V gene's germline CDR1 is LGHDT and CDR2 YNNKEL (reference sequence). The CDR3 contains 16 residues. V lost 2 bases to trimming and J lost 5 bases, with 18 bases between them. The DNA for the CDR3 is TGTGCCAGCAGCCAAATGCTAGGACAGGGAGGGGAGACCCAGTACTTC. Its protein product is CASSQMLGQGGETQYF.

The CDR3 region has the DNA TGTGCCAGCTCCCAGGACAGGGTTTATGGCTACACCTTC. It yields the protein CASSQDRVYGYTF. The chain is built from TRBV18 and TRBJ1-2; 8 bases fit TRBD1. The germline gives CDR1 KGHSH, CDR2 LQKENI. The V segment lost 6 bases and the J segment 5 bases; nucleotides outside the gene matches: 5. The CDR3 length is 13 residues.

The chain couples TRBV7-8 to TRBJ1-6; perhaps TRBD1 as D (5 bases). Germline CDR1 SGHVS, CDR2 FQNEAQ. Trimming removed 5 bases at V and 0 bases at J, with 14 bases between. The CDR3 is made up of 17 amino acids. This CDR3 is CASSISTVVSYNSPLHF. The CDR3 DNA sequence: TGTGCCAGCAGCATTTCGACAGTTGTCTCCTATAATTCACCCCTCCACTTT.

This rearrangement joins TRBV7-9 to TRBJ2-1, with TRBD2 as a possible D gene (5 bases). Germline assignment: CDR1 SEHNR and CDR2 FQNEAQ (reference sequence). The ends were cut back, 0 bases at V and 0 bases at J, with 12 bases in the middle. The CDR3 is made up of 17 amino acids. CDR3 loop: CASSLAFLAASYNEQFF. CDR3 DNA sequence: TGTGCCAGCAGCTTAGCGTTCCTAGCAGCCTCCTACAATGAGCAGTTCTTC.

The chain couples TRBV5-8 to TRBJ1-6; the D gene is possibly TRBD1 (6 bases). CDR3 size: 16 residues. Germline V gives CDR1 SGHTS, CDR2 YDEGEE. Trimming left V 3 bases short and J 4 bases short, with 14 bases between. CDR3 coding DNA: TGTGCCAGCAGCTCCGGGACACCCACATATAATTCACCCCTCCACTTT. Amino acid sequence: CASSSGTPTYNSPLHF.

The chain recombines TRBV5-8 with TRBJ1-1, with a possible D match to TRBD1 (6 bases). Trimming left V 0 bases short and J 5 bases short, with 11 bases between. The CDR3 consists of 14 residues. Germline V gene sequence: CDR1 SGHTS, CDR2 YDEGEE. This CDR3 reads CASSLAQGHTEAFF. In DNA form, the CDR3 reads TGTGCCAGCAGCTTGGCACAGGGTCATACTGAAGCTTTCTTT.

The rearrangement links TRBV7-2 to TRBJ2-7, with 8 bases lining up with TRBD1. CDR1 is SGHTA and CDR2 is FQGNSA in the germline V gene. The CDR3 extends over 15 amino acids. Losses at the gene ends were 4 bases for V and 2 bases for J; bases not matched to a gene: 7. The CDR3 reads CASSSGQEGPYEQYF. In DNA form, the CDR3 reads TGTGCCAGCAGCTCGGGACAGGAAGGACCCTACGAGCAGTACTTC.

The chain employs TRBV6-5 and TRBJ1-3; D ambiguous. The CDR3 is 16 residues long. The germline V gene has CDR1 MNHEY and CDR2 SVGAGI. V lost 2 bases and J lost 0, with 11 bases in between. CDR3 sequence reads: CASSYTGFSSGNTIYF. CDR3 DNA sequence: TGTGCCAGCAGTTACACGGGGTTCTCCTCTGGAAACACCATATATTTT.